This T cell receptor (beta chain) was documented in a study of cytotoxic CD8 clonotypes in ibrutinib-treated CLL. The repertoire was sequenced with immunoSEQ multiplex PCR; TCRdb's copy has only in-frame clones and lacks some. The repertoire includes about 22,000 clones, roughly 75% of them detected once, and approximately 6.9% sits in the top ten. Germline CDR1 MNHEY, CDR2 SVGAGI. The CDR3 sequence is 14 residues long. Trimming left V 6 bases short and J 2 bases short, with 13 bases between. Specimen: PBMCs, collected before ibrutinib treatment. The source is a human donor with chronic lymphocytic leukemia. The rearrangement links TRBV6-5 to TRBJ1-2, with D maybe TRBD1 (5 bases). CDR3 in DNA: TGTGCCAGCAGCACCACGGGGCCCAACTATGGCTACACCTTC. Residues: CASSTTGPNYGYTF.